The clone carrying this TCR beta chain has only a few counts. Germline V lookup: CDR1 SEHNR, CDR2 FQNEAQ (reference sequence). CDR3 size: 14 residues. The ends lost 1 base at V and 5 bases at J; junction bases unmatched: 5. These data are taken from a study of blood T cell repertoires in COVID-19. Study-level background: Material from acute and convalescent COVID-19 was sourced from the United States, Italy and Spain. PBMCs, B-cell-depleted T cells, or T cells were the source of the cDNA or gDNA that made up the material.

Original methodology: Counts of nucleated cells, estimated from reference gene primer amplification, were obtained. Only in-frame clones appear in the TCRdb table, and some are missing; sequencing was by immunoSEQ multiplex PCR. D and trimming were read from the DNA, whereas the V and J calls and clone size are those reported in that table. The sample contains about 110,000 clones, roughly 84% of which appear only once. This chain uses TRBV7-9 with TRBJ2-7; 7 bases map to TRBD1. The source material was peripheral blood. The receptor comes from a human donor in a cohort sampled during active COVID-19. The DNA of the CDR3 is TGTGCCAGCAGCTTAGTACAGGGGTCCGACGAGCAGTACTTC. This codes for CASSLVQGSDEQYF.